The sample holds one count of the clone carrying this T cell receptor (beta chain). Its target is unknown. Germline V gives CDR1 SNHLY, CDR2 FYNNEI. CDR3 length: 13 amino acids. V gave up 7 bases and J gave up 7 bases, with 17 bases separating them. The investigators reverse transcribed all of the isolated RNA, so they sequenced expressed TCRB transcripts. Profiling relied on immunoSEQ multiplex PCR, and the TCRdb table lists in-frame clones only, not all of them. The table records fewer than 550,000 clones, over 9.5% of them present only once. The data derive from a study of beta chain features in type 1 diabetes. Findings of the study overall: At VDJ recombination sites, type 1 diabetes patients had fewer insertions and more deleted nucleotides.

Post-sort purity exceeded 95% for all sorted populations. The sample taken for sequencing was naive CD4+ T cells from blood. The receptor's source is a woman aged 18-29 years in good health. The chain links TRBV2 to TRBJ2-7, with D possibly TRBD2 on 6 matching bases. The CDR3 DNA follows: TGTGCCAGCACCCTTAACGGAGGGGAAGAGCAGTACTTC. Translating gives CASTLNGGEEQYF.